The 24 T cell receptor beta chains below all came from one sample that was sequenced in a study of CD8 T cells in Susac syndrome. RNA, at roughly 0.45 to 1 ug, was reverse transcribed with random hexamers. TCRdb re-analysed the immunoSEQ multiplex PCR reads in MiXCR, keeping a single row per CDR3 protein. This sample has 300,000 to 350,000 distinct CDR3 sequences; 92% occur once, and the top ten carry roughly 0.064%. The sample consisted of CD4+ T cells from PBMCs. The receptors shown here come from a human donor with multiple sclerosis.

This sequence joins TRBV5-1 and TRBJ2-3, with no clear D. The V end was cut by 0 bases, the J end by 8 bases, with 10 bases between. The CDR3 loop spans 13 amino acids. Germline assignment: CDR1 SGHRS and CDR2 YFSETQ. CDR3 sequence: CASSLGWRGTQYF. The CDR3 DNA is TGCGCCAGCAGCTTGGGATGGCGCGGTACGCAGTATTTT.

The V and J genes are TRBV25-1 and TRBJ1-2; 9 bases are a match to TRBD1. The CDR3 extends over 17 amino acids. Losses at the gene ends were 2 bases for V and 3 bases for J; bases not matched to a gene: 10. Germline CDR1 is MGHDK and CDR2 is SYGVNS. The CDR3 sequence: CASSETGQGRRYYGYTF. Here the CDR3 DNA reads TGTGCCAGCAGTGAAACGGGACAGGGACGAAGATACTATGGCTACACCTTC.

This rearrangement joins TRBV29-1 to TRBJ1-5; TRBD1 is a possible D gene (5 bases). The germline CDR1 and CDR2 sequences are SQVTM and ANQGSEA. The CDR3 has 13 amino acids. Trimming took off 4 bases at V and 7 bases at J, with 14 bases between the two ends. CDR3 region: CSVAAGRGQPQHF. The DNA for the CDR3 is TGCAGCGTTGCGGCAGGCCGGGGGCAGCCCCAGCATTTT.

The J gene is TRBJ1-6, the V gene TRBV30; a weak D match, TRBD1 (5 bases). This CDR3 spans 12 amino acids. Per germline, CDR1 GTSNPN and CDR2 SVGIG (reference sequence). V was pared by 5 bases and J by 7 bases, with 9 bases between. CDR3 in DNA: TGTGCCTGGTGCAGGGTGAATTCACCCCTCCACTTT. This sequence encodes CAWCRVNSPLHF.

The rearrangement links TRBV19 to TRBJ2-3; possible D gene TRBD1, 6 bases. This CDR3 comprises 17 residues. V was clipped by 5 bases and J by 2 bases, with 20 bases between them. CDR1 is LNHDA, CDR2 SQIVND, per germline (reference sequence). The DNA of the CDR3 is TGTGCCAGTAGTCTATCACCCAGGCAGGGGTTCACAGATACGCAGTATTTT. Translating it yields CASSLSPRQGFTDTQYF.

This chain uses TRBV4-3 with TRBJ1-5; tentatively, D is TRBD1 (5 bases). Germline V CDR1 and CDR2: LGHNA, YSLEER. This CDR3 is built from 16 residues. V shed 0 bases and J shed 3 bases, with 12 bases lying between them. DNA for the CDR3: TGCGCCAGCAGCCAAGATAGGAACAGGTACAATCAGCCCCAGCATTTT. Its protein product is CASSQDRNRYNQPQHF.

This clonotype came up once. The chain employs TRBV27 and TRBJ2-7, with D possibly matching TRBD1 (6 bases). CDR1 and CDR2 from the germline V gene are MNHEY and SMNVEV (reference sequence). This CDR3 has 15 residues. Trimming left V 5 bases short and J 0 bases short, with 14 bases between. CDR3 coding DNA: TGTGCCAGCAGTCCCTCCCCGGACAGCTCCTACGAGCAGTACTTC. Amino acid sequence: CASSPSPDSSYEQYF.

CDR3 sequence reads: CAISGRQGATASNYGYTF. The CDR3 coding sequence is TGTGCCATCAGTGGGCGGCAGGGGGCGACGGCGAGTAACTATGGCTACACCTTC. The rearrangement links TRBV10-3 to TRBJ1-2, with 8 positions matching TRBD1. Per the germline V gene, CDR1 is ENHRY and CDR2 is SYGVKD. The CDR3 runs to 18 residues. The V gene end was trimmed by 4 bases and the J gene end by 1 base; junction bases not matched to a gene: 14.

The rearrangement links TRBV5-1 to TRBJ2-3; 14 positions agree with TRBD2. CDR1 is SGHRS and CDR2 is YFSETQ in the germline V gene. V lost 4 bases to trimming and J lost 4 bases; unmatched junction nucleotides: 2. This CDR3 comprises 15 residues. CDR3 protein: CASSRLAGGPDTQYF. DNA of the CDR3: TGCGCCAGCAGCCGACTAGCGGGGGGGCCAGATACGCAGTATTTT.

This clonotype was recorded only once. The chain joins TRBV5-1 to TRBJ2-3; possible D gene TRBD2, 5 bases. Germline V CDR1 and CDR2: SGHRS, YFSETQ. V lost 1 base and J lost 6, with 18 bases in between. This CDR3 comprises 16 residues. This CDR3 is CASSLRLASLGDTQYF. As DNA, the CDR3 is TGCGCCAGCAGCTTGCGCCTAGCCTCATTGGGGGATACGCAGTATTTT.

This clonotype was observed a single time. This rearrangement joins TRBV7-9 to TRBJ2-3; possibly TRBD2 for D (6 bases). This CDR3 comprises 15 residues. Germline CDR1 SEHNR, CDR2 FQNEAQ (reference sequence). The V gene lost 5 bases and the J gene lost 6 bases, with 18 bases spanning the gap. The CDR3 loop is CASSHRRGSGDTQYF. The DNA of the CDR3 is TGTGCCAGCAGCCATCGGAGGGGTAGTGGGGATACGCAGTATTTT.

This clonotype has just one count. The chain carries TRBV5-1 and TRBJ1-1; D perhaps matches TRBD1 (5 bases). Germline assignment: CDR1 SGHRS and CDR2 YFSETQ. The CDR3 length is 14 residues. V lost 2 bases, J lost 1 base, and 9 bases lay in between. The CDR3 loop is CASSLRQTNTEAFF. Written as DNA, the CDR3 is TGCGCCAGCAGCTTAAGACAGACGAACACTGAAGCTTTCTTT.

The rearrangement joins TRBV6-6 to TRBJ2-3; weak D call: TRBD2 (5 bases). The germline V gene encodes CDR1 MNHNY and CDR2 SVGAGI (reference sequence). V lost 10 bases, J lost 1 base, and 15 bases lay in between. The CDR3 runs 14 residues. The CDR3 region has the DNA TGTGCCACCGCCTATGCGGGCCGCACAGATACGCAGTATTTT. It yields the protein CATAYAGRTDTQYF.

This clonotype was recorded only once. This rearrangement joins TRBV4-3 to TRBJ2-1; 10 nucleotides match TRBD2. This CDR3 comprises 22 residues. Germline loops: CDR1 LGHNA, CDR2 YSLEER. The J segment lost 0 bases and the V segment lost 0 bases, leaving 17 bases of the junction unmatched. The CDR3: CASSQDDSVLAGAWSSYNEQFF. DNA of the CDR3: TGCGCCAGCAGCCAAGATGATTCAGTTCTAGCGGGAGCGTGGAGCTCCTACAATGAGCAGTTCTTC.

This chain uses TRBV23-1 with TRBJ2-7; a weak D match, TRBD1 (7 bases). TRBV23-1 is labeled an ORF, and its function is uncertain. The CDR3 covers 16 residues. V shed 10 bases and J shed 2 bases, with 24 bases lying between them. The CDR3 loop reads CATPGGHRDFAYEQYF. CDR3 nucleotides: TGCGCCACCCCAGGGGGGCACCGAGACTTCGCCTACGAGCAGTACTTC.

This clonotype was found once. The chain employs TRBV5-1 and TRBJ1-1; D is ambiguous. Trimming cost V 5 bases and J 1 base, with 6 bases left between them. CDR3 length: 12 amino acids. Germline V gene data show CDR1 as SGHRS and CDR2 as YFSETQ. In DNA form, the CDR3 reads TGCGCCAGCAGGAGTTGGAACACTGAAGCTTTCTTT. Encoded protein: CASRSWNTEAFF.

V gene TRBV7-9 combines with J gene TRBJ1-1; 7 bases map to TRBD1. Trimming at V came to 7 bases and at J to 10 bases, leaving 6 bases not matched to a gene. The CDR3 spans 11 residues. Germline V gene data show CDR1 as SEHNR and CDR2 as FQNEAQ (reference sequence). CDR3 region: CASIGAGGAFF. Written as DNA, the CDR3 is TGTGCCAGCATTGGGGCAGGGGGAGCTTTCTTT. The full variable domain, rest sourced from reference TRBV7-9 and TRBJ1-1, is DTGVSQNPRHKITKRGQNVTFRCDPISEHNRLYWYRQTLGQGPEFLTYFQNEAQLEKSRLLSDRFSAERPKGSFSTLEIQRTEQGDSAMYLCASIGAGGAFFGQGTRLTVV.

The genes are TRBV30 and TRBJ1-3, with TRBD1 matching over 7 bases. CDR3 size: 14 residues. Germline assignment: CDR1 GTSNPN and CDR2 SVGIG (reference sequence). J gave up 4 bases and V 3 bases, and 6 bases lay outside the gene matches. CDR3 in DNA: TGTGCCTGGAGCCGAGGGACAGAAGGAAACACCATATATTTT. Translating it yields CAWSRGTEGNTIYF.

The chain recombines TRBV29-1 with TRBJ2-1; a weak D match, TRBD2 (6 bases). Trimming removed 3 bases from V and 8 bases from J, with 14 bases in between. The CDR3 contains 13 residues. Germline values: CDR1 SQVTM, CDR2 ANQGSEA. CDR3: CSVDSTPGDEQFF. In DNA, the CDR3 is TGCAGCGTTGACAGCACTCCGGGAGATGAGCAGTTCTTC.

CDR3 DNA sequence: TGCAGTGCTCATGGAGCTCCAGATACGCAGTATTTT. Translated, it gives CSAHGAPDTQYF. This chain uses TRBV20-1 with TRBJ2-3; D is uncertain. V was clipped by 5 bases and J by 4 bases, with 10 bases between them. CDR1 and CDR2 from the germline V gene are DFQATT and SNEGSKA (reference sequence). The CDR3 contains 12 residues.

J is TRBJ2-7 and V is TRBV20-1; D gene uncertain. V dropped 5 bases and J dropped 4 bases, with 18 bases sitting between them. The CDR3 has 14 residues. Per the germline V gene, CDR1 is DFQATT and CDR2 is SNEGSKA (reference sequence). The CDR3 sequence: CSAGPLQSTYEQYF. CDR3 DNA: TGCAGTGCTGGACCACTGCAATCGACTTACGAGCAGTACTTC.

This clonotype was counted a single time. V is TRBV15 and J is TRBJ1-4; the D is unclear. CDR3 length equals 16 residues. In germline, CDR1 is LNHNV, CDR2 YYDKDF (reference sequence). V gave up 0 bases and J gave up 2 bases, with 10 bases separating them. Written as DNA, the CDR3 is TGTGCCACCAGCAGAGATTGGGGTTCCACTAATGAAAAACTGTTTTTT. This translates into CATSRDWGSTNEKLFF.

The chain employs TRBV5-1 and TRBJ1-2; D possibly corresponds to TRBD1 (6 bases). Trimming pared 0 bases from V and 6 bases from J, leaving 12 bases between. Per the germline V gene, CDR1 is SGHRS and CDR2 is YFSETQ. The CDR3 is 14 amino acids. CDR3 sequence (DNA): TGCGCCAGCAGCTTGGATCAGGGGTCGAATGGCTACACCTTC. Amino acids: CASSLDQGSNGYTF.

The V call is TRBV30, the J call TRBJ2-1; 13 positions match TRBD2. Germline assignment: CDR1 GTSNPN and CDR2 SVGIG (reference sequence). The CDR3 has 14 residues. V lost 2 bases to trimming and J lost 10 bases; unmatched junction nucleotides: 5. This CDR3 is CAWSRTSGGGEQFF. The CDR3 DNA is TGTGCCTGGAGTAGGACTAGCGGGGGTGGCGAGCAGTTCTTC.